These 20 T cell receptor beta chains came from one sample sequenced in a study of CD8 T cells in Susac syndrome. About 0.5 to 1 ug RNA was reverse transcribed with random hexamers. One entry per CDR3 protein, called by TCRdb with MiXCR from the immunoSEQ multiplex PCR reads. This table has more than 75,000 distinct CDR3 sequences, just under 95% appearing once. Material: CD8+ T cells from PBMCs. The receptors come from a human donor in good health.

V usage is TRBV4-1 and J usage is TRBJ2-1; no clear D. This CDR3 has 15 residues. Germline V lookup: CDR1 MGHRA, CDR2 YSYEKL. V lost 3 bases and J 5 bases, leaving 14 bases between the germline ends. Here the CDR3 reads CASSQTERLNNEQFF. In DNA, the CDR3 is TGCGCCAGCAGCCAGACGGAACGGTTGAACAATGAGCAGTTCTTC.

The chain recombines TRBV9 with TRBJ1-4; 8 positions match TRBD1. Germline assignment: CDR1 SGDLS and CDR2 YYNGEE. The CDR3 consists of 16 residues. The J segment lost 5 bases and the V segment lost 2 bases, leaving 8 bases of the junction unmatched. CDR3 DNA sequence: TGTGCCAGCAGCGTCGACGCAGGGGGCTGGAATGAAAAACTGTTTTTT. It translates to CASSVDAGGWNEKLFF.

The CDR3 nucleotides are TGCAGTGCTAGACCTTACCGGACAGCATTGAACTATGGCTACACCTTC. Its translation is CSARPYRTALNYGYTF. The chain recombines TRBV20-1 with TRBJ1-2, with D possibly being TRBD1 (6 bases). Germline V gene lookup returns CDR1 DFQATT and CDR2 SNEGSKA (reference sequence). Trimming shortened V by 2 bases and J by 2 bases, and 18 bases separated the two germline ends. The CDR3 runs to 16 residues.

The CDR3 DNA reads TGCGCCAGCAGCGCCGGACGTATCCTCTATGGCTACACCTTC. It specifies CASSAGRILYGYTF. The chain couples TRBV5-1 to TRBJ1-2; D ambiguous. Germline V gene lookup returns CDR1 SGHRS and CDR2 YFSETQ. The CDR3 consists of 14 residues. The V end lost 4 bases, the J end lost 4 bases, and 14 bases lay between the germline ends.

Details on this clonotype: The junction departs from the called germline gene at one end, perhaps through a read error. CDR3 protein: CASSLLAGDWTGEPFF. The CDR3 DNA reads as TGTGCCAGCAGCCTTCTAGCGGGGGATTGGACCGGGGAGCCGTTTTTT. This chain uses TRBV3-1 with TRBJ2-2; 10 positions match TRBD2. The CDR3 has 16 residues. Germline V lookup: CDR1 LGHDT, CDR2 YNNKEL (reference sequence).

The chain couples TRBV9 to TRBJ1-6; D is possibly TRBD1 (5 bases). Germline CDR1 SGDLS, CDR2 YYNGEE. The CDR3 is 16 amino acids. Trimming took off 3 bases at V and 6 bases at J, with 16 bases between the two ends. CDR3: CASSEGKWQRNSPLHF. The CDR3 DNA reads as TGTGCCAGCAGCGAGGGGAAATGGCAGCGTAATTCACCCCTCCACTTT. Supplemented by reference TRBV9 and TRBJ1-6, the full variable domain reads DSGVTQTPKHLITATGQRVTLRCSPRSGDLSVYWYQQSLDQGLQFLIQYYNGEERAKGNILERFSAQQFPDLHSELNLSSLELGDSALYFCASSEGKWQRNSPLHFGNGTRLTVT.

The rearrangement joins TRBV7-2 to TRBJ1-1; tentatively, D is TRBD1 (5 bases). V shed 4 bases and J shed 5 bases, with 23 bases lying between them. CDR1 is SGHTA and CDR2 is FQGNSA in the germline V gene. The CDR3 runs to 17 residues. CDR3 in amino acids: CASSYGQGGSLWTEAFF. The CDR3 nucleotides read TGTGCCAGCAGCTATGGGCAGGGAGGGAGTTTATGGACTGAAGCTTTCTTT.

This chain connects TRBV6-1 to TRBJ2-3; no definite D call. This CDR3 contains 15 residues. Trimming pared 3 bases from V and 4 bases from J, leaving 14 bases between. CDR1 and CDR2 from the germline V gene are MNHNS and SASEGT. The chain's CDR3 is CASSDRSDPPDTQYF. The CDR3 DNA reads TGTGCCAGCAGTGATCGAAGTGACCCCCCAGATACGCAGTATTTT.

The chain employs TRBV2 and TRBJ2-1, with D possibly TRBD1 on 7 matching bases. CDR3 size: 15 residues. The germline CDR1 and CDR2 sequences are SNHLY and FYNNEI. V lost 8 bases and J 0 bases, leaving 14 bases between the germline ends. CDR3 DNA: TGTGCCAGCTTGGAGGGACAGAGCTCCTACAATGAGCAGTTCTTC. This codes for CASLEGQSSYNEQFF.

The chain combines TRBV20-1 with TRBJ2-5; D may correspond to TRBD1 or TRBD2 (5 bases each). Deletions cut 4 bases from V and 5 bases from J, with 14 bases between. Germline CDR1 DFQATT, CDR2 SNEGSKA (reference sequence). The CDR3 totals 13 residues. The CDR3 sequence: CSAITGTQETQYF. The CDR3 nucleotides read TGCAGTGCTATCACCGGGACGCAGGAGACCCAGTACTTC.

V gene TRBV19 combines with J gene TRBJ2-7; a possible D gene is TRBD2 (6 bases). Trimming removed 6 bases from V and 2 bases from J, with 11 bases in between. The CDR3 loop spans 13 amino acids. The germline V gene encodes CDR1 LNHDA and CDR2 SQIVND (reference sequence). The CDR3 DNA reads TGTGCCAGTAGCCCGGGGGTCACCTACGAGCAGTACTTC. Translation: CASSPGVTYEQYF.

This clonotype came up once. The chain recombines TRBV5-4 with TRBJ2-3; 7 bases map to TRBD2. V shed 0 bases, J shed 3 bases, and the junction held 4 bases outside the gene matches. Germline CDR1 is SGHNT and CDR2 is YYREEE (reference sequence). This CDR3 is built from 15 residues. CDR3 protein: CASSLVREGTDTQYF. The CDR3 DNA reads TGTGCCAGCAGCTTGGTTAGGGAGGGTACAGATACGCAGTATTTT.

This sequence joins TRBV29-1 and TRBJ2-3, with 7 bases that match TRBD2. The CDR3 extends over 15 amino acids. J gave up 2 bases and V 1 base, and 6 bases lay outside the gene matches. Per the germline V gene, CDR1 is SQVTM and CDR2 is ANQGSEA. In DNA form, the CDR3 reads TGCAGCGTTGAAGGAAGCGGGGATAACACAGATACGCAGTATTTT. It codes for CSVEGSGDNTDTQYF.

This clonotype was counted a single time. The rearrangement links TRBV7-2 to TRBJ2-1; 7 bases fit TRBD2. Trimming took 4 bases from V and 9 from J; bases not matched to a gene: 6. CDR3 length equals 13 residues. Per germline, CDR1 SGHTA and CDR2 FQGNSA. Here the CDR3 DNA reads TGTGCCAGCAGCTCATTCGGGGGGACTGAGCAGTTCTTC. It encodes CASSSFGGTEQFF.

The genes are TRBV27 and TRBJ1-5; TRBD1 aligns across 8 bases. The CDR3 runs to 15 residues. V was clipped by 3 bases and J by 6 bases; unmatched bases: 7. Per the germline V gene, CDR1 is MNHEY and CDR2 is SMNVEV (reference sequence). The DNA for the CDR3 is TGTGCCAGCAGTTTGACCAGGGGGCTTGGTCAGCCCCAGCATTTT. Protein: CASSLTRGLGQPQHF.

The chain combines TRBV7-8 with TRBJ2-7; D uncertain. Germline V CDR1 and CDR2: SGHVS, FQNEAQ. Trimming stripped 1 base from V and 3 bases from J, with 10 bases between. The CDR3 is 14 amino acids. The CDR3 DNA is TGTGCCAGCAGCTTAGGCGTCAGTAACTACGAGCAGTACTTC. This translates into CASSLGVSNYEQYF.

Only one count was recorded for this clonotype. This rearrangement joins TRBV6-6 to TRBJ2-1; D not certain. Germline V CDR1 and CDR2: MNHNY, SVGAGI (reference sequence). The CDR3 is made up of 16 amino acids. The V and J ends lost 2 bases and 4 bases respectively, with 15 bases between them. This CDR3 is CASSYPTSPIYNEQFF. The CDR3 DNA reads TGTGCCAGCAGTTACCCAACATCGCCCATTTACAATGAGCAGTTCTTC.

The V call is TRBV27, the J call TRBJ1-5; tentative D call: TRBD1 (5 bases). CDR3 size: 15 residues. The V and J ends lost 3 bases and 0 bases respectively, with 9 bases between them. Germline assignment: CDR1 MNHEY and CDR2 SMNVEV (reference sequence). CDR3 loop: CASSFKGYSNQPQHF. The DNA for the CDR3 is TGTGCCAGCAGTTTCAAGGGGTATAGCAATCAGCCCCAGCATTTT.

This clonotype was seen more than once but under ten times. V usage is TRBV5-4 and J usage is TRBJ2-6, with unresolved D. Looked up from germline, CDR1 is SGHNT and CDR2 is YYREEE (reference sequence). The CDR3 contains 15 residues. With 2 bases removed from V and 0 bases from J, the gap between germline ends came to 6 bases. CDR3: CASSLVDSGANVLTF. Here the CDR3 DNA reads TGTGCCAGCAGCTTAGTGGACTCTGGGGCCAACGTCCTGACTTTC.

CDR3 amino acids: CASSQEVGQPQHF. The DNA of the CDR3 is TGCGCCAGCAGCCAAGAAGTGGGTCAGCCCCAGCATTTT. The gene calls are TRBV4-1 and TRBJ1-5; D ambiguous. Trimming pared 0 bases from V and 6 bases from J, leaving 6 bases between. This CDR3 is built from 13 residues. CDR1 and CDR2 (germline): MGHRA, YSYEKL.